This section outlines one T cell receptor beta chain sequence together with its context. What it binds is not known. The data were produced by immunoSEQ multiplex PCR, yet TCRdb's version contains in-frame clones alone and is incomplete. Of around 100,000 clones in the sample, roughly 90% are singletons; the top ten hold approximately 1.3%. J was trimmed by 2 bases and V by 6 bases; bases with no gene match: 2. CDR1 is SNHLY, CDR2 FYNNEI, per germline. The CDR3 length is 15 residues. The record originates from a study of T cell responses to AZD1222 COVID-19 vaccine. Study outcomes and limitations: Among vaccine-associated CD4 TCRs, coverage spanned spike, with dominance at 160-218 and 743-854.

The origin of this receptor is an adult in good health. V gene TRBV2 combines with J gene TRBJ2-1; TRBD2 agrees at 12 bases. The sample here was peripheral blood, taken on day 0 of AZD1222 vaccination. The DNA for the CDR3 is TGTGCCAGCAGGCGGACTAGCGGGGCCTACAATGAGCAGTTCTTC. This gives the protein CASRRTSGAYNEQFF.